A single sample is the source of the 31 T cell receptor beta chains below, sequenced in a study of blood T cell repertoires in COVID-19. This table comes from immunoSEQ multiplex PCR, and its TCRdb copy is limited to in-frame clones, with some not included. The data show around 150,000 clones, roughly 84% seen once. The source material was PBMCs or T cells enriched from blood (not recorded which). The receptor set was obtained from a man aged 70 or older who had been exposed to COVID-19.

The chain recombines TRBV18 with TRBJ1-6, with TRBD1 matching 8 bases. The CDR3 runs 15 residues. After removal of 2 bases from V and 7 bases from J, the junction contained 4 bases not matched to a gene. Looked up from germline, CDR1 is KGHSH and CDR2 is LQKENI. The CDR3 protein is CASSPTGGENSPLHF. CDR3 DNA: TGTGCCAGCTCACCAACAGGGGGAGAGAATTCACCCCTCCACTTT.

This clone came up once. V usage is TRBV19 and J usage is TRBJ1-2, with D perhaps matching TRBD1 (6 bases). The CDR3 totals 14 residues. V shed 4 bases and J shed 2 bases, with 11 bases lying between them. CDR1 and CDR2 from the germline V gene are LNHDA and SQIVND (reference sequence). In DNA, the CDR3 is TGTGCCAGTAGTACGGGACACGCAAACTATGGCTACACCTTC. Translating gives CASSTGHANYGYTF.

The V call is TRBV30, the J call TRBJ2-5; TRBD2 aligns across 8 bases. The V gene's germline CDR1 is GTSNPN and CDR2 SVGIG (reference sequence). CDR3 size: 14 residues. V dropped 4 bases and J dropped 5; count of bases not matched to a gene: 9. In DNA form, the CDR3 reads TGTGCCTGGAAAAAAAGCGGGGGCGGGGAGACCCAGTACTTC. Its translation: CAWKKSGGGETQYF.

The chain employs TRBV19 and TRBJ1-5; the D gene is possibly TRBD1 (6 bases). V was pared by 5 bases and J by 4 bases, with 12 bases between. The CDR3 is made up of 14 amino acids. Germline V gene sequence: CDR1 LNHDA, CDR2 SQIVND (reference sequence). Here the CDR3 reads CASSGQLNNQPQHF. The CDR3 bases are TGTGCCAGTAGTGGACAGCTAAATAATCAGCCCCAGCATTTT.

The J gene is TRBJ2-3, the V gene TRBV7-2; weak D call: TRBD1 (6 bases). The CDR3 loop spans 15 amino acids. In germline, CDR1 is SGHTA, CDR2 FQGNSA. Trimming took off 2 bases at V and 2 bases at J, with 11 bases between the two ends. The CDR3 loop reads CASSLLQGYTDTQYF. The DNA of the CDR3 is TGTGCCAGCAGCTTACTACAGGGCTACACAGATACGCAGTATTTT.

CDR3 loop: CASSDGTGYDNEQFF. The CDR3 DNA sequence: TGTGCCAGCAGTGATGGGACAGGGTACGACAATGAGCAGTTCTTC. This chain links TRBV2 with TRBJ2-1; TRBD1 aligns across 9 bases. Looked up from germline, CDR1 is SNHLY and CDR2 is FYNNEI. The CDR3 has 15 amino acids. V lost 3 bases and J lost 5; bases outside the gene matches: 5.

This clone came up many times. This chain links TRBV4-2 with TRBJ2-3, with 10 bases that match TRBD1. CDR3 length: 16 residues. The germline V gene encodes CDR1 LGHNA and CDR2 YNFKEQ. With V trimmed by 5 bases and J by 0 bases, 5 bases remained unmatched. CDR3 amino acids: CASSIRQGASTDTQYF. The CDR3 region has the DNA TGTGCCAGCAGCATAAGACAGGGGGCAAGCACAGATACGCAGTATTTT.

The rearrangement uses TRBV28 and TRBJ1-1; D ambiguous. CDR1 is MDHEN, CDR2 SYDVKM, per germline. The ends were cut back, 2 bases at V and 6 bases at J, with 13 bases in the middle. The CDR3 extends over 14 amino acids. Here the CDR3 reads CASSLPGGPSEAFF. For the CDR3, the DNA is TGTGCCAGCAGTTTACCAGGAGGACCCTCTGAAGCTTTCTTT. Based on the CDR3 plus reference TRBV28 and TRBJ1-1, the full variable domain is DVKVTQSSRYLVKRTGEKVFLECVQDMDHENMFWYRQDPGLGLRLIYFSYDVKMKEKGDIPEGYSVSREKKERFSLILESASTNQTSMYLCASSLPGGPSEAFFGQGTRLTVV.

This sequence joins TRBV15 and TRBJ2-3; possible D gene TRBD2, 5 bases. The ends were cut back, 0 bases at V and 3 bases at J, with 7 bases in the middle. Germline V gene lookup returns CDR1 LNHNV and CDR2 YYDKDF (reference sequence). The CDR3 totals 14 residues. CDR3 coding DNA: TGTGCCACCAGCAGAGATCCGGGGACAGATACGCAGTATTTT. Protein: CATSRDPGTDTQYF. Full variable domain (outside the CDR3, taken from reference TRBV15 and TRBJ2-3): DAMVIQNPRYQVTQFGKPVTLSCSQTLNHNVMYWYQQKSSQAPKLLFHYYDKDFNNEADTPDNFQSRRPNTSFCFLDIRSPGLGDTAMYLCATSRDPGTDTQYFGPGTRLTVL.

V gene TRBV6-5 combines with J gene TRBJ1-6; 8 bases line up with TRBD1. The CDR3 sequence is 14 residues long. Germline assignment: CDR1 MNHEY and CDR2 SVGAGI. V was clipped by 6 bases and J by 11 bases; unmatched bases: 9. CDR3 in amino acids: CASRDRQGRTPLHF. CDR3 in DNA: TGTGCCAGCAGGGATCGACAGGGGCGGACACCCCTCCACTTT.

The chain uses TRBV7-2 and TRBJ2-3; 8 bases line up with TRBD1. Germline CDR1 reads SGHTA; CDR2 reads FQGNSA. CDR3 length: 16 amino acids. V was clipped by 4 bases and J by 1 base; unmatched bases: 7. The CDR3 DNA is TGTGCCAGCAGCTCAATAGGACAGGGAGGCACAGATACGCAGTATTTT. Protein sequence: CASSSIGQGGTDTQYF. Using reference TRBV7-2 and TRBJ2-3 for the parts outside the CDR3, the full variable domain is GAGVSQSPSNKVTEKGKDVELRCDPISGHTALYWYRQSLGQGLEFLIYFQGNSAPDKSGLPSDRFSAERTGGSVSTLTIQRTQQEDSAVYLCASSSIGQGGTDTQYFGPGTRLTVL.

The chain has TRBV27 and TRBJ2-7; D not certain. The V gene's germline CDR1 is MNHEY and CDR2 SMNVEV (reference sequence). The CDR3 length is 14 residues. Trimming left V 6 bases short and J 3 bases short, with 15 bases between. Here the CDR3 DNA reads TGTGCCAGCAGACCCCAGAGCGTAGACTACGAGCAGTACTTC. Its protein is CASRPQSVDYEQYF.

The V and J genes are TRBV2 and TRBJ2-2; D unresolved. Germline CDR1 reads SNHLY; CDR2 reads FYNNEI. Trimming shortened V by 4 bases and J by 1 base, and 7 bases separated the two germline ends. CDR3 size: 14 residues. CDR3 residues: CASSALGNTGELFF. The CDR3 bases are TGTGCCAGCAGTGCTCTCGGGAACACCGGGGAGCTGTTTTTT.

The J gene is TRBJ2-5, the V gene TRBV4-3; 8 bases map to TRBD2. The CDR3 loop spans 15 amino acids. Trimming removed 7 bases from V and 4 bases from J; junction bases left unmatched: 11. Germline CDR1 and CDR2: LGHNA and YSLEER. For the CDR3, the DNA is TGCGCCAGCACCACCTCAGCGGGAGCTTCAGAGACCCAGTACTTC. It specifies CASTTSAGASETQYF.

With respect to this clone: Other DNA sequences of this sample code for an identical CDR3. The V call is TRBV24-1, the J call TRBJ1-1, with D possibly matching TRBD1 (6 bases). Germline CDR1 KGHDR, CDR2 SFDVKD. V lost 4 bases and J 4 bases, leaving 6 bases between the germline ends. This CDR3 region has 12 residues. The CDR3 sequence: CATSDRGTEAFF. DNA of the CDR3: TGTGCCACCAGTGACAGGGGCACTGAAGCTTTCTTT.

The chain carries TRBV30 and TRBJ2-3; D gene uncertain. V was trimmed by 2 bases and J by 2 bases, leaving 5 bases between them. CDR1 is GTSNPN and CDR2 is SVGIG in the germline V gene (reference sequence). CDR3 length equals 12 residues. CDR3 residues: CAWSLSTDTQYF. CDR3 nucleotide sequence: TGTGCCTGGAGTCTTTCCACAGATACGCAGTATTTT.

The rearrangement uses TRBV3-1 (or the pseudogene TRBV3-2) and TRBJ1-4; D is uncertain. V dropped 5 bases and J dropped 5 bases, with 15 bases sitting between them. The CDR3 runs to 15 residues. Germline V gene sequence: CDR1 LGHDT, CDR2 YNNKEL (reference sequence). CDR3 DNA: TGTGCCAGCAGCAAAATCGAGGGTTACAATGAAAAACTGTTTTTT. Translated: CASSKIEGYNEKLFF.

This clone occurred once. This chain uses TRBV3-1 (or the pseudogene TRBV3-2) with TRBJ2-2; TRBD2 aligns across 13 bases. The ends lost 3 bases at V and 6 bases at J; junction bases unmatched: 4. The CDR3 spans 16 residues. Germline V lookup: CDR1 LGHDT, CDR2 YNNKEL (reference sequence). The CDR3 bases are TGTGCCAGCAGCCAGACTAGCGGGAGGACGGCCGGGGAGCTGTTTTTT. This sequence encodes CASSQTSGRTAGELFF.

Comments on this clone: A far larger clone is just one base off, so this is likely a read error. The rearrangement joins TRBV2 to TRBJ2-1, with unresolved D. This CDR3 region has 11 residues. V lost 6 bases to trimming and J lost 3 bases, with 3 bases between them. Germline values: CDR1 SNHLY, CDR2 FYNNEI. This chain's CDR3 is CASSGYNEQFF. Here the CDR3 DNA reads TGTGCCAGCAGCGGCTACAATGAGCAGTTCTTC.

The V and J genes are TRBV28 and TRBJ2-5, with D possibly being TRBD1 (5 bases). Trimming shortened V by 3 bases and J by 7 bases, and 12 bases separated the two germline ends. The CDR3 is 13 amino acids. CDR1 is MDHEN and CDR2 is SYDVKM in the germline V gene. CDR3 residues: CASSFSDRPTQYF. CDR3 in DNA: TGTGCCAGCAGTTTTTCCGACAGACCGACCCAGTACTTC.

The rearrangement uses TRBV4-2 and TRBJ1-4; 9 nucleotides match TRBD1. This CDR3 spans 15 amino acids. Per germline, CDR1 LGHNA and CDR2 YNFKEQ. After removal of 3 bases from V and 8 bases from J, the junction contained 7 bases not matched to a gene. The DNA for the CDR3 is TGTGCCAGCAGCCACAAAGGGACAGGGAGCGAAAAACTGTTTTTT. Its protein is CASSHKGTGSEKLFF.

The chain recombines TRBV5-1 with TRBJ2-3; D perhaps matches TRBD1 (5 bases). V was shortened by 0 bases and J by 9 bases, with 20 bases between the two germline ends. The germline V gene encodes CDR1 SGHRS and CDR2 YFSETQ. The CDR3 covers 16 residues. The CDR3 sequence is CASSLEAIQGSVTQYF. The CDR3 DNA reads TGCGCCAGCAGCTTGGAGGCGATTCAGGGTTCGGTAACGCAGTATTTT.

The gene calls are TRBV11-2 and TRBJ2-7, with 7 bases matching TRBD1. Germline assignment: CDR1 SGHAT and CDR2 FQNNGV. CDR3 length equals 12 residues. The trim removed 6 bases at V and 6 bases at J, leaving 5 bases unmatched. The CDR3 coding sequence is TGTGCCAGCAGTTGGCCAGGGGGCGAGCAGTACTTC. Translating it yields CASSWPGGEQYF.

The rearrangement joins TRBV9 to TRBJ2-7, with 8 bases aligning to TRBD1. The CDR3 spans 15 residues. Germline-derived CDR1 and CDR2 are SGDLS and YYNGEE. V lost 0 bases, J lost 1 base, and 3 bases stayed unmatched. The CDR3 nucleotides are TGTGCCAGCAGCGTAGGGACAGGGATTTCCTACGAGCAGTACTTC. It is translated as CASSVGTGISYEQYF.

In its sample, this clone was seen a few times. The chain uses TRBV10-1 and TRBJ1-5; TRBD1 matches 12 bases. The CDR3 contains 18 residues. The V segment lost 11 bases and the J segment 3 bases; nucleotides outside the gene matches: 17. In germline, CDR1 is WNHNN, CDR2 SYGVQD (reference sequence). In DNA, the CDR3 is TGCGCCGATAAACACGGGACAGGGGGCGTAAATGACAATCAGCCCCAGCATTTT. This sequence encodes CADKHGTGGVNDNQPQHF.

The table lists this clone with a few counts. The chain employs TRBV10-2 and TRBJ1-2, with D perhaps TRBD1 (5 bases). CDR3 length: 13 amino acids. Germline loops: CDR1 WSHSY, CDR2 SAAADI. V was clipped by 8 bases and J by 8 bases, with 18 bases between them. The CDR3 DNA reads TGCGCCAGCGCGCCGACGGAGGGGCTGGGCTACACCTTC. Its protein is CASAPTEGLGYTF.

The chain recombines TRBV10-2 with TRBJ2-2; 7 bases map to TRBD2. Germline V gene sequence: CDR1 WSHSY, CDR2 SAAADI. The CDR3 sequence is 14 residues long. The ends lost 7 bases at V and 6 bases at J; junction bases unmatched: 8. Written as DNA, the CDR3 is TGCGCCAGCACCCAGCGGGAAAGGGCCGGGGAGCTGTTTTTT. Translated: CASTQRERAGELFF.

The chain recombines TRBV7-6 with TRBJ1-1, with TRBD1 as a possible D gene (5 bases). Per the germline V gene, CDR1 is SGHVS and CDR2 is FNYEAQ. Trimming took off 5 bases at V and 4 bases at J, with 11 bases between the two ends. CDR3 length: 13 residues. This CDR3 reads CASSSREGTEAFF. CDR3 in DNA: TGTGCCAGCAGCAGCAGGGAGGGCACTGAAGCTTTCTTT.

V is TRBV2 and J is TRBJ2-6; 7 bases fit TRBD2. The CDR3 totals 15 residues. Germline CDR1 reads SNHLY; CDR2 reads FYNNEI. V lost 7 bases and J lost 0; bases outside the gene matches: 3. CDR3 protein: CASTGGGSGANVLTF. The CDR3 DNA reads TGTGCCAGCACGGGCGGGGGCTCTGGGGCCAACGTCCTGACTTTC. The full variable domain, rest sourced from reference TRBV2 and TRBJ2-6, is EPEVTQTPSHQVTQMGQEVILRCVPISNHLYFYWYRQILGQKVEFLVSFYNNEISEKSEIFDDQFSVERPDGSNFTLKIRSTKLEDSAMYFCASTGGGSGANVLTFGAGSRLTVL.

This clone was found once. The chain employs TRBV5-6 and TRBJ1-3; D unresolved. V lost 2 bases to trimming and J lost 1 base, with 7 bases between them. This CDR3 is built from 14 residues. The V gene's germline CDR1 is SGHDT and CDR2 YYEEEE. CDR3 sequence (DNA): TGTGCCAGCAGCTTTGGGCTTTCTGGAAACACCATATATTTT. It translates to CASSFGLSGNTIYF. Full variable domain (remainder filled in from reference TRBV5-6 and TRBJ1-3): DAGVTQSPTHLIKTRGQQVTLRCSPKSGHDTVSWYQQALGQGPQFIFQYYEEEERQRGNFPDRFSGHQFPNYSSELNVNALLLGDSALYLCASSFGLSGNTIYFGEGSWLTVV.

The chain couples TRBV28 to TRBJ1-5; 8 bases agree with TRBD1. J gave up 2 bases and V 7 bases, and 4 bases lay outside the gene matches. CDR1 is MDHEN and CDR2 is SYDVKM in the germline V gene. There are 14 residues in the CDR3. The CDR3 bases are TGTGCCAGCAATCCGGGACAGGGCAATCAGCCCCAGCATTTT. Translating gives CASNPGQGNQPQHF.